This T cell receptor (beta chain) was sequenced in a study of blood T cells in healthy people across ages (dated by TCRdb to 2015 to 2017). Regarding the complete study: Template switching captured roughly one uniquely barcoded TCR beta cDNA molecule per two T cells in model experiments. The study analyzed two additional independent replicas of 1 million unique cDNA reads from the same blood draw for two donors, one aged 18 to 30 and one aged 80 or older. Donors of different ages were randomly distributed across sequencing lanes to avoid experimental bias. Using deep sequencing normalized with unique cDNA molecular identifiers, the study measured how TCR beta repertoire diversity changes with age. Four age groups were formed from the donors: young (average roughly 15 years), middle-aged (approximately 39), aged (62) and long-lived (roughly 88).

The paper as a whole reports these results and caveats: Since profiling was done on bulk unsorted PBMCs, naive and antigen-experienced compartments could not be conclusively compared. A strong correlation was found between observed TCR beta diversity and the percentage of naive T cells measured by flow cytometry. Estimates of total diversity based on one million sequenced T cells were considered lower bounds and underestimates. As age increased, observed TCR beta diversity per million T cells dropped in a roughly linear way, and a significant reduction was already evident by age 40. Compared with the aged group, the long-lived group had more naive CD4+ T cells, fewer expanded clones and increased TCR diversity, suggesting age selection. Because donor CMV infection status was unknown, age-related changes in expanded clonotypes were potentially confounded.

Receptor amplification or capture employed 5' RACE. Sequencing instrument: Illumina HiSeq 2500. A second roughly 6 to 11 cycle PCR used a sample-barcoded 5' primer and a J-beta primer mix. A template-switch 5' adaptor carrying 12 random nucleotides introduced a unique molecular identifier onto each TCR beta cDNA molecule. Each sample yielded at least 3 million CDR3-containing paired-end reads. First-strand cDNA was synthesized from all RNA with the Mint cDNA synthesis kit, primed by a TRBC-specific oligonucleotide. After uracil-DNA glycosylase treatment, a first 18-cycle PCR used universal primers M1SS and BC2_uni_R on all cDNA. In the source study's methods: Normalization of each sample was performed by random selection of 1 million high-quality reads, each carrying a distinct molecular identifier. Instead of being binned into consensus sequences, reads with shared molecular identifiers were discarded. MiTCR, with a Q25 quality threshold and the strictest error-elimination algorithm, was used for CDR3 identification, clonotype clustering and error correction. A nonparametric unseen species model with Euler transformation was used to estimate a lower bound on total TCR beta diversity. The public reads were quality trimmed at Q25 with fastp and then assembled into clones with MiXCR by TCRdb, keeping productive beta chains. Identical CDR3 protein sequences are pooled into one entry, listed with their most common genes and DNA. Clone size and V and J calls follow TCRdb, not the original study. Counted in this sample were approximately 830,000 distinct CDR3 sequences; approximately 65% of them appeared once. Roughly a quarter of the sample is taken by the ten largest.

With regard to this clonotype: Its recognized antigen is unknown. Base qualities are missing; no much larger clone stands one base away.

The 39 donors, aged about 6 to 95 years, were systemically healthy Caucasian individuals from Russia. Around 9.7 milliliters of peripheral blood were collected from each donor into EDTA-treated Vacutainer tubes. Ficoll-Paque density-gradient centrifugation was used to isolate PBMCs, with at least 6 million obtained per sample. Trizol reagent was used to extract total RNA from the PBMCs, yielding at least 5 micrograms per sample. For every donor, flow cytometry on a PBMC aliquot measured the percentage of naive CD45RAhigh/CD27high T cells. From the cysteine through the phenylalanine, the CDR3 covers 17 amino acids. The only DNA kept is the CDR3, 51 bases in frame from the first base. The trim is 5 bases for V and 4 bases for J, with a gap of 23 bases between the germline ends.

The specimen was blood. The chain employs TRBV12-3 or TRBV12-4 and TRBJ1-2; a weak D assignment points to TRBD1 (5 bases agree). The clonotype was recovered from a man aged 25 to 40 in good health. The encoded CDR3 is CASSLIKTGEYRYGYTF. The DNA is as follows: TGTGCCAGCAGTCTCATCAAAACGGGGGAATACCGCTATGGCTACACCTTC.